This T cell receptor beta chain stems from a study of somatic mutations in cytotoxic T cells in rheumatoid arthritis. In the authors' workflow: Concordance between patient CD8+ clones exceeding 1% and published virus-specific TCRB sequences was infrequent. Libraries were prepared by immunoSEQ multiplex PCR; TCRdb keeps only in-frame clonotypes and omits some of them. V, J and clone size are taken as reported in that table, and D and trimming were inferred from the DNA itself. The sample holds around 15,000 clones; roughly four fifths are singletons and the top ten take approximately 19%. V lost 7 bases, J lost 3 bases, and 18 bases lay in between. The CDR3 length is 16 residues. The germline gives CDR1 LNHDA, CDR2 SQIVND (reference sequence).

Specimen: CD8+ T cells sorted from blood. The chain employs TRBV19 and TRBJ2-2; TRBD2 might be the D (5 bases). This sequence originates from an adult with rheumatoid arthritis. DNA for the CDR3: TGTGCCAGTACCTCTGGAGGCGGGCAGTACACCGGGGAGCTGTTTTTT. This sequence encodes CASTSGGGQYTGELFF.